This paragraph reports one T cell receptor (beta chain). This clonotype appeared many times. Its antigen target is currently unknown. Base qualities were left out, and no much larger clone turns up one base away. cDNA was synthesized by template-switch 5'RACE using a primer carrying a 10-nucleotide random unique molecular identifier by which each TCR transcript was tagged. Every sequencing run yielded over 160 million TCR-beta sequences covering 15-18 subjects. The RNeasy kit was used for extraction of total RNA. Using the KAPA Real-time Library Amplification kit, TCR-beta VDJ regions were amplified with primers for the TCR constant region and the 5'RACE anchor. Sample indexes and Illumina adaptors were added in a first PCR, and a second PCR then increased library yield. After Ampure bead purification, the roughly 650 bp TCR product was size-selected on a 2% E-gel SizeSelection system. Before pooling, libraries had their quality checked on a Bioanalyzer, their concentration measured with Qubit, and their quantity determined with the Kapa Library Quantification kit. Paired-end 2 x 150 bp sequencing of the libraries was performed on an Illumina HiSeq 2500. To increase sequence diversity, 25-30% phiX was spiked into each library pool. As for how the authors treated the data: The UMI-based MiGEC pipeline processed quality-filtered reads and removed over 75% of raw TCR sequences during error correction. IMGT germline references were used for alignment of VDJ genes, and clonotypes were defined by a unique CDR3 amino acid sequence together with V-J genes. Clonal expansion, Shannon diversity and CDR3 relatedness (CalcPairwiseDistances, ClusterSamples) were evaluated with VDJtools, and phylogenetic trees were built with CLCbio workbench. Expanded clones were defined as having at least 8 unique UMIs, based on coefficient-of-variation modelling across technical triplicates. TCRdb took the public reads, trimmed them with fastp at Q25, ran MiXCR for clone calling and kept in-frame beta chains. CDR3 protein sequences are deduplicated, and each keeps its most common genes and DNA. TCRdb's processing, not the authors', yielded these V and J calls. The sample has 55,000 to 70,000 distinct CDR3 sequences on record, roughly 10% of them singletons. The ten largest make up around 1.9% of the sample.

The germline ends are 12 bases apart after V is trimmed by 4 bases and J by 5 bases. From a lookup of the germline V gene, CDR1 and CDR2 are SGHTA and FQGNSA. The CDR3 holds 15 amino acids from the cysteine to the phenylalanine. Only CDR3 DNA is held: 45 bases, read in frame from base 1. Blood bank volunteers in Maryland, USA served as the healthy controls. Libraries from unsorted PBMCs were made from 2 million PBMCs kept in RNAlater at -80 degrees C until RNA extraction. Peripheral blood underwent Ficoll-Hypaque density gradient centrifugation to isolate PBMCs, which were then cryopreserved in liquid nitrogen. This sample was included in a study of neurological immune-mediated disorders (dated by TCRdb to 2018 to 2020). Regarding the complete study: Using UMI-based sequencing, the study compared peripheral blood TCR-beta repertoires from patients with HTLV-I-associated myelopathy (HAM/TSP), patients with multiple sclerosis, and healthy controls. The roughly 110 TCR-beta libraries covered PBMC samples along with longitudinal samples, technical triplicates, and paired sorted CD4+ and CD8+ T-cell subsets. The cohort included around 70 subjects: approximately 14 with HAM/TSP, about 34 with multiple sclerosis, and approximately 20 healthy controls. Study-wide conclusions, independent of this receptor: The highest TCR clonal expansion was observed in HAM/TSP patients, whereas the lowest was observed in MS patients, even when compared with healthy controls. Expanded clones from different subjects shared no identical CDR3 amino acid sequences, which suggests that TCR-beta repertoires were private in all groups.

The sequencing input was PBMCs. This receptor was taken from a man in his sixties in good health. This sequence uses TRBV7-2 and TRBJ1-6; no D gene is confidently identified. The CDR3 protein sequence reads: CASSYYRLDNSPLHF. The nucleotide sequence reads TGTGCCAGCAGCTACTATCGCTTAGATAATTCACCCCTCCACTTT.